This TCR beta chain derives from a study of shared clonotypes between healthy human individuals. Measured with immunoSEQ multiplex PCR; TCRdb has only the in-frame clones, and not every one. The sample includes roughly 2,500,000 clones, approximately 93% seen only once; the top ten take 0.36%. Germline trimming cut 3 bases from V and 0 bases from J; bases unmatched to any gene: 6. Per germline, CDR1 KGHSH and CDR2 LQKENI. This CDR3 is 18 amino acids long. The clonotype originates from a man between 18 and 35 years old in good health. Some clones in this sample may be carry-over from other donors' samples. The sample taken for sequencing was naive CD4+ T cells from PBMCs. The subset here: CD45RA+ positively selected. The chain recombines TRBV18 with TRBJ2-6, with 9 bases fitting TRBD1. CDR3 sequence reads: CASSPRVDRGSGANVLTF. Here the CDR3 DNA reads TGTGCCAGCTCACCGCGCGTGGACAGGGGCTCTGGGGCCAACGTCCTGACTTTC.